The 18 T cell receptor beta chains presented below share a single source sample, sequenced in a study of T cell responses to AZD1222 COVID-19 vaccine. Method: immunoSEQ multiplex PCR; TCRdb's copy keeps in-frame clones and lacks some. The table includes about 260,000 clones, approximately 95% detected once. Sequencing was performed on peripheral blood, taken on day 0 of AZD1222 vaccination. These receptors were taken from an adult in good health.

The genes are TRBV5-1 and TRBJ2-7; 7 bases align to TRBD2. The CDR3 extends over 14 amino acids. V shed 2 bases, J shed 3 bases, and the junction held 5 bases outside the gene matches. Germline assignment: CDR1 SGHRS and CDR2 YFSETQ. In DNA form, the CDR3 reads TGCGCCAGCAGCTTAGCGGGGAGGGGCTACGAGCAGTACTTC. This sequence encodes CASSLAGRGYEQYF.

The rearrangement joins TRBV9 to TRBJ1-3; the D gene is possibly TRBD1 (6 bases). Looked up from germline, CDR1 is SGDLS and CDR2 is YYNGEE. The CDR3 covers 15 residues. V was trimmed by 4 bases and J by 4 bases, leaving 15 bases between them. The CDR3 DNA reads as TGTGCCAGCAGCCACGGGGGGGCTGGGGGAAACACCATATATTTT. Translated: CASSHGGAGGNTIYF. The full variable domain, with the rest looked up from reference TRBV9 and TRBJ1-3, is DSGVTQTPKHLITATGQRVTLRCSPRSGDLSVYWYQQSLDQGLQFLIQYYNGEERAKGNILERFSAQQFPDLHSELNLSSLELGDSALYFCASSHGGAGGNTIYFGEGSWLTVV.

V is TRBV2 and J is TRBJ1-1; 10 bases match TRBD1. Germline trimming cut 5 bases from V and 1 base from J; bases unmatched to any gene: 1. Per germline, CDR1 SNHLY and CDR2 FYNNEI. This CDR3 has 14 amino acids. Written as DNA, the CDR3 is TGTGCCAGCAGTCGACAGGGGGCGAACACTGAAGCTTTCTTT. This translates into CASSRQGANTEAFF.

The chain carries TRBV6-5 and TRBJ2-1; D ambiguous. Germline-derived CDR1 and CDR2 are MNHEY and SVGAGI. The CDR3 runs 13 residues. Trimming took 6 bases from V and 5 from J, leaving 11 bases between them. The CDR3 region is CASSPHRNNEQFF. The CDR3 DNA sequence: TGTGCCAGCAGCCCCCACAGAAACAATGAGCAGTTCTTC.

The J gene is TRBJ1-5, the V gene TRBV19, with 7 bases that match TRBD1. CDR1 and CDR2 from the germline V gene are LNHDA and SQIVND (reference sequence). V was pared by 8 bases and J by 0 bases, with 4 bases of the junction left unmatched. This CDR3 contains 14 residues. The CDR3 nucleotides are TGTGCCAGTTCCCAGGGGGGTAGCAATCAGCCCCAGCATTTT. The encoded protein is CASSQGGSNQPQHF.

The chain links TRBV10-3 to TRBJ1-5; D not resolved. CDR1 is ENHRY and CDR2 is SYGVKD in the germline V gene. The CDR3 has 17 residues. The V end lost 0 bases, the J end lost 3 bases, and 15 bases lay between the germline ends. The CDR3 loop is CAISESIRVGVNQPQHF. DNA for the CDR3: TGTGCCATCAGTGAGTCGATCCGGGTAGGTGTCAATCAGCCCCAGCATTTT.

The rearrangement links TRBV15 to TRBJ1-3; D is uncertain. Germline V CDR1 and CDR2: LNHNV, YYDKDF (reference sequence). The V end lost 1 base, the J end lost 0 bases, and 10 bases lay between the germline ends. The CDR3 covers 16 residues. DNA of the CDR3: TGTGCCACCAGCAGAGCAGCAGGCCTCTCTGGAAACACCATATATTTT. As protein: CATSRAAGLSGNTIYF.

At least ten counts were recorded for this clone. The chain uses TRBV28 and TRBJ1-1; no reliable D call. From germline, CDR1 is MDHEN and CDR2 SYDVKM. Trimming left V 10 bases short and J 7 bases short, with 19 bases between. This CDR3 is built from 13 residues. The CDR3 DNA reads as TGTGCCACCCCGGGCCTTCGGGAGGGTGAAGCTTTCTTT. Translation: CATPGLREGEAFF.

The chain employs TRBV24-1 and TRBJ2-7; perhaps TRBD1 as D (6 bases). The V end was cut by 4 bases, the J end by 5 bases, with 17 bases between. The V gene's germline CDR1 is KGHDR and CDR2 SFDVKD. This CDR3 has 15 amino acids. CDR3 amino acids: CATSDARGPADEQYF. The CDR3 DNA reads TGTGCCACCAGTGACGCCAGGGGCCCAGCGGACGAGCAGTACTTC.

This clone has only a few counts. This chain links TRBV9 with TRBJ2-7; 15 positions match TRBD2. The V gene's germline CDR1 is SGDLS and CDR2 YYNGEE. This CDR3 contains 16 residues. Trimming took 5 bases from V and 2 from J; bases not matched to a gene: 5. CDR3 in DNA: TGTGCCAGCAGTCGTGGACTAGCGGGAGGGCCCTACGAGCAGTACTTC. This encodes CASSRGLAGGPYEQYF.

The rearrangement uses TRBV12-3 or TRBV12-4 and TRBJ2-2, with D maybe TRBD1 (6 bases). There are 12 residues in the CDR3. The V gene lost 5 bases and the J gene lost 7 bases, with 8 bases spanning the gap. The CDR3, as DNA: TGTGCCAGCAGTCACAGGGTCGGGGAGCTGTTTTTT. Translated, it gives CASSHRVGELFF.

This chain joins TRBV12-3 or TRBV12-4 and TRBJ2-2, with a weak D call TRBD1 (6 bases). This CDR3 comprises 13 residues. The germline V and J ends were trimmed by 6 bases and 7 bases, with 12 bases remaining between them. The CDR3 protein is CASSLGGSGELFF. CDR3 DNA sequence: TGTGCCAGCAGCCTAGGGGGTAGCGGGGAGCTGTTTTTT.

As DNA, the CDR3 is TGCGCCAGCAGCTACCCCGGGACCAGGGGCACAGATACGCAGTATTTT. Its translation: CASSYPGTRGTDTQYF. The chain couples TRBV4-1 to TRBJ2-3; TRBD1 or TRBD2 may be the D gene (5 bases each). This CDR3 is built from 16 residues. V lost 5 bases, J lost 1 base, and 16 bases lay in between. Germline CDR1 is MGHRA and CDR2 is YSYEKL.

The CDR3 DNA sequence: TGTGCCAGTAGGCGACAGGGGGCGAATGGAAACACCATATATTTT. Amino acid sequence: CASRRQGANGNTIYF. The gene calls are TRBV19 and TRBJ1-3, with TRBD1 matching over 10 bases. CDR1 is LNHDA, CDR2 SQIVND, per germline (reference sequence). With V trimmed by 6 bases and J by 3 bases, 5 bases remained unmatched. CDR3 length equals 15 residues. Using reference TRBV19 and TRBJ1-3 for the parts outside the CDR3, the full variable domain is DGGITQSPKYLFRKEGQNVTLSCEQNLNHDAMYWYRQDPGQGLRLIYYSQIVNDFQKGDIAEGYSVSREKKESFPLTVTSAQKNPTAFYLCASRRQGANGNTIYFGEGSWLTVV.

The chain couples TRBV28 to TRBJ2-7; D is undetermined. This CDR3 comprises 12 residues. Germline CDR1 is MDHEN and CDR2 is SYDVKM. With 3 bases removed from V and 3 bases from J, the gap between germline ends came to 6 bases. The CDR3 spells CASSLGYYEQYF. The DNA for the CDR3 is TGTGCCAGCAGTTTGGGCTACTACGAGCAGTACTTC.

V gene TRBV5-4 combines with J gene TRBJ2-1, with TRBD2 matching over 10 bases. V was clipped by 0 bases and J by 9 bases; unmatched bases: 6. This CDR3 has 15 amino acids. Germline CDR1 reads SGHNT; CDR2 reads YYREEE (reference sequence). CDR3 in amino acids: CASSLGSSGGVEQFF. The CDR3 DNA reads TGTGCCAGCAGCTTGGGGTCTAGCGGGGGAGTTGAGCAGTTCTTC.

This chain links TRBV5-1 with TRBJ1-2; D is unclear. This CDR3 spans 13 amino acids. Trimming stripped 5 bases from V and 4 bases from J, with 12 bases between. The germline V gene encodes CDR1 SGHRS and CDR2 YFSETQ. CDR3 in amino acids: CASSSEAGYGYTF. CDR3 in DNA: TGCGCCAGCAGTTCGGAGGCGGGCTATGGCTACACCTTC.

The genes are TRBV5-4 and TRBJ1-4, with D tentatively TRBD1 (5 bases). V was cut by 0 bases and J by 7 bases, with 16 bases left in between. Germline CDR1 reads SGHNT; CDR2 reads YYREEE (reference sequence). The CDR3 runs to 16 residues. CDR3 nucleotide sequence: TGTGCCAGCAGCTTGGGCGGGGGGATGCCTAGTGAAAAACTGTTTTTT. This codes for CASSLGGGMPSEKLFF.